Listed below are T cell receptor beta chains from one sample, sequenced in a study of neurological immune-mediated disorders. TCRdb recomputed calls from the 5' RACE reads with MiXCR, one row per CDR3 protein. The sample records under 25,000 distinct CDR3 sequences, approximately 2.5% being singletons. The sequencing sample was made of PBMCs. The receptors originated from a woman aged 18 to 35 with multiple sclerosis. The CDR3 runs from the conserved cysteine through the conserved F or W. A D gene is named only where the DNA matches it firmly. Clone size is stated in some rows and not others, as once, few, many or a class when expanded.

j_call v_call d_call clone_size cdr3_nt cdr3_aa
TRBJ2-1 TRBV27 TRBD2 many TGTGCCAGCAGTTGGAGCGGGGGGGCCCTTTATGAGCAGTTCTTC CASSWSGGALYEQFF
TRBJ2-1 TRBV5-1 TRBD2 many TGCGCCAGCAGCTTCTTAGCGGGAGGGCCGGGTGAGCAGTTCTTC CASSFLAGGPGEQFF
TRBJ2-5 TRBV7-2 NA few TGTGCCAGCAGCTTAGATTGGGCAACCCAAGAGACCCAGTACTTC CASSLDWATQETQYF
TRBJ2-7 TRBV10-2 TRBD1 many TGCGCCAGCAGGACAGGGATGACCTACGAGCAGTACTTC CASRTGMTYEQYF
TRBJ2-2 TRBV7-2 NA medium-sized TGTGCCAGCAGCTTAGTTACGGGAAGAGGGACCGGGGAGCTGTTTTTT CASSLVTGRGTGELFF
TRBJ2-7 TRBV29-1 NA many TGCAGCGTTGGAGGTTACGAGCAGTACTTC CSVGGYEQYF
TRBJ1-2 TRBV12-3/TRBV12-4 NA medium-sized TGTGCCAGCAGCAATGGTGGCTACACCTTC CASSNGGYTF
TRBJ2-1 TRBV12-3/TRBV12-4 TRBD2 NA TGTGCCAGCACCCGACTAGCGACCTCCTACAATGAGCAGTTCTTC CASTRLATSYNEQFF
TRBJ2-1 TRBV9 NA many TGTGCCAGCAGCGTAGAAGGGGAGAAGAGCTCCTACAATGAGCAGTTCTTC CASSVEGEKSSYNEQFF
TRBJ2-1 TRBV10-3 TRBD2 many TGTGCCATCAATGGACTAGGTTACAATGAGCAGTTCTTC CAINGLGYNEQFF
TRBJ2-2 TRBV4-3 TRBD2 NA TGCGCCAGCAGCCAAGAGGGGGCGGGAGGGCCTTTTAACACCGGGGAGCTGTTTTTT CASSQEGAGGPFNTGELFF
TRBJ2-1 TRBV10-1 NA many TGCGCCAGCAGTGAGGGGGGAGCGCGGAATGAGCAGTTCTTC CASSEGGARNEQFF
TRBJ1-1 TRBV29-1 NA many TGCAGCGGTGCACGAGTGAACACTGAAGCTTTCTTT CSGARVNTEAFF
TRBJ2-2 TRBV11-2 TRBD1 many TGTGCCAGCAGCTTGAACAGGGGTATAAACACCGGGGAGCTGTTTTTT CASSLNRGINTGELFF
TRBJ2-3 TRBV9 TRBD2 many TGTGCCAGCAGCGTACGGCTTAGCGGGCAAACCAGCACAGATACGCAGTATTTT CASSVRLSGQTSTDTQYF
TRBJ2-3 TRBV6-6 NA many TGTGCCAGCAATAGCGCGGGGAGAGATACGCAGTATTTT CASNSAGRDTQYF
TRBJ1-1 TRBV9 NA many TGTGCCAGCAGCGTAGGGACCGTGAACACTGAAGCTTTCTTT CASSVGTVNTEAFF
TRBJ2-3 TRBV7-9 NA NA TGTGCCAGCAGCTTCGTCCGGGGTGCCCGGACAGATACGCAGTATTTT CASSFVRGARTDTQYF
TRBJ1-4 TRBV7-2 NA many TGTGCCAGCAGCTTAGCGCCGGGGAGGGCAACTAATGAAAAACTGTTTTTT CASSLAPGRATNEKLFF
TRBJ2-1 TRBV7-9 NA many TGTGCCGGGTGGGGCGGAAACTACAATGAGCAGTTCTTC CAGWGGNYNEQFF
TRBJ2-1 TRBV6-5 NA NA TGTGCCAGTCGGACAATGAGCTCCTACAATGAGCAGTTCTTC CASRTMSSYNEQFF
TRBJ2-3 TRBV7-6 NA many TGTGCCAGCAGCTTAGGTTGGGGGAGCGGAGGGGCCTTTGGCACAGATACGCAGTATTTT CASSLGWGSGGAFGTDTQYF